A single sample is the source of the 5 T cell receptor beta chains below, sequenced in a study of Ad26.COV2.S vaccination and SARS-CoV-2 variants (dated by TCRdb to about 2021). The sample's time point, from its label and the paper: individuals recovered from natural SARS-CoV-2 infection. Receptor amplification or capture employed the immunoSEQ multiplex PCR assay. This is the immuneACCESS table as TCRdb keeps it, with only in-frame sequences that have V and J called. A part of the clones is gone; compared with another copy, unresolved V genes explain less than half, and the rest is unexplained. The sample records over 110,000 clones, roughly 85% of which are singletons. Together, the top ten hold approximately 5% of the sample. The sample here was peripheral blood, taken after recovery from COVID-19. These receptors came from a human donor who had recovered from COVID-19.

This chain joins TRBV11-2 and TRBJ2-2, with D perhaps TRBD2 (5 bases). This CDR3 has 16 residues. Germline V gene sequence: CDR1 SGHAT, CDR2 FQNNGV. The V and J ends lost 0 bases and 5 bases respectively, with 13 bases between them. The CDR3 nucleotides read TGTGCCAGCAGCTTAGACGGGGTTAGAAGGACCGGGGAGCTGTTTTTT. The encoded protein is CASSLDGVRRTGELFF.

The CDR3 region is CASSHPLEAFF. As DNA, the CDR3 is TGCGCCAGCAGCCACCCCCTTGAAGCTTTCTTT. The chain recombines TRBV23-1 with TRBJ1-1, with D uncertain. TRBV23-1 is designated an ORF whose function remains uncertain. This CDR3 has 11 residues. The V end was cut by 6 bases, the J end by 7 bases, with 9 bases between.

The chain recombines TRBV7-8 with TRBJ2-1; TRBD1 or TRBD2 may be the D gene (5 bases each). Trimming shortened V by 1 base and J by 0 bases, and 16 bases separated the two germline ends. The germline V gene encodes CDR1 SGHVS and CDR2 FQNEAQ. The CDR3 sequence is 18 residues long. The CDR3 bases are TGTGCCAGCAGCTTAGGGGCATCCGGGACCTACTCCTACAATGAGCAGTTCTTC. The encoded protein is CASSLGASGTYSYNEQFF.

In this sample, this clone turned up a few times. CDR3 bases: TGTGCCAGCAGCCCAAGATGGGAAGAGCAGTACTTC. This gives the protein CASSPRWEEQYF. The chain links TRBV7-2 to TRBJ2-7; D remains unclear. The germline gives CDR1 SGHTA, CDR2 FQGNSA. The CDR3 runs 12 residues. Trimming took 5 bases from V and 7 from J, leaving 12 bases between them.

This chain connects TRBV11-3 to TRBJ2-3, with a tentative D call TRBD2 (7 bases). The CDR3 is 15 residues long. CDR1 SGHNT and CDR2 YENEEA come from the germline V gene. The V end was cut by 5 bases, the J end by 1 base, with 13 bases between. Written as DNA, the CDR3 is TGTGCCAGCAGCAAAGGGGGGGGGCGCACAGATACGCAGTATTTT. Its translation is CASSKGGGRTDTQYF.